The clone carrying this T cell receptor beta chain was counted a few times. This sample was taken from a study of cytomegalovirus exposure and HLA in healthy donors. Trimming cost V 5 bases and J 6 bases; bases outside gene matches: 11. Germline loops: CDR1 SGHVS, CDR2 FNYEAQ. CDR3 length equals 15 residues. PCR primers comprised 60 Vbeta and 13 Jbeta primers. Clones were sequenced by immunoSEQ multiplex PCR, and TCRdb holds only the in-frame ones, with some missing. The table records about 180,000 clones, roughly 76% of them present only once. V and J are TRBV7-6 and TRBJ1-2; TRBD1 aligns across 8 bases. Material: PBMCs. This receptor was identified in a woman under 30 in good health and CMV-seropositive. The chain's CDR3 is CASSPAQGALHGYTF. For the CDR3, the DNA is TGTGCCAGCAGCCCAGCGCAGGGGGCCCTCCATGGCTACACCTTC.